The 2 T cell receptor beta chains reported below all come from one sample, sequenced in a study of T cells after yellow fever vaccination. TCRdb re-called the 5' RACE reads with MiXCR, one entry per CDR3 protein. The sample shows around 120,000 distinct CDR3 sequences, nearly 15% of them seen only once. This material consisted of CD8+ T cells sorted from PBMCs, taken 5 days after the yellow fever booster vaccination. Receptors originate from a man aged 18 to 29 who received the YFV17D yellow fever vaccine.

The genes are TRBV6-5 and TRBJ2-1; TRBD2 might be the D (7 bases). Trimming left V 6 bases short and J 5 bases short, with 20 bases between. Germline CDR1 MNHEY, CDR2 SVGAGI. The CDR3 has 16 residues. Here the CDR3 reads CASRDAWGGRHNEQFF. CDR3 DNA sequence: TGTGCCAGCAGGGACGCGTGGGGGGGCCGCCACAATGAGCAGTTCTTC.

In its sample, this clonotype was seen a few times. CDR3 sequence reads: CASSVGGTAYTGELFF. The CDR3 DNA is TGTGCCAGCAGCGTAGGAGGGACAGCCTACACCGGGGAGCTGTTTTTT. The chain employs TRBV9 and TRBJ2-2, with 7 bases identical to TRBD1. CDR3 size: 16 residues. Germline loops: CDR1 SGDLS, CDR2 YYNGEE. The V gene end was trimmed by 0 bases and the J gene end by 3 bases; junction bases not matched to a gene: 5.